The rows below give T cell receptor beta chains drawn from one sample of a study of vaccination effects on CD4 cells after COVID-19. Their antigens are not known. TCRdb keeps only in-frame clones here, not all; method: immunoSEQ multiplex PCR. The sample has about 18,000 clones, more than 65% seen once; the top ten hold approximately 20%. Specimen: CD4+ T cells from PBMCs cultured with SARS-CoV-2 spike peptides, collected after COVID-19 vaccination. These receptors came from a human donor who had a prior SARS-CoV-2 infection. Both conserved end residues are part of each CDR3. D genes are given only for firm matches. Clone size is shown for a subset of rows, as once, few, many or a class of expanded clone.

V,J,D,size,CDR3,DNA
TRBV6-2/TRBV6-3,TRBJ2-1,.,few,CASSLRGPQFF,TGTGCCAGCAGTTTGCGGGGTCCCCAGTTCTTC
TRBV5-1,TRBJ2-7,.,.,CASSAGLEQYF,TGCGCCAGCAGCGCGGGCCTCGAGCAGTACTTC
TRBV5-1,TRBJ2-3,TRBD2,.,CASSLLTSGSSDTQYF,TGCGCCAGCAGCTTGTTAACTAGCGGGAGTTCGGATACGCAGTATTTT
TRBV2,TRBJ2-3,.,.,CASTPSWQGTDTQYF,TGTGCCAGCACCCCGTCGTGGCAGGGCACAGATACGCAGTATTTT
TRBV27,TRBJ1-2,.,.,CASSLSPGLGGYTF,TGTGCCAGCAGTTTATCCCCCGGTCTCGGTGGCTACACCTTC
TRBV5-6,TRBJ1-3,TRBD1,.,CASSFETGGNTIYF,TGTGCCAGCAGCTTCGAGACAGGGGGGAACACCATATATTTT
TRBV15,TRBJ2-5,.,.,CATSRRVETQYF,TGTGCCACCAGCAGGAGGGTAGAGACCCAGTACTTC
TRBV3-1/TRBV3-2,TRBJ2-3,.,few,CASSRRPTRADTQYF,TGTGCCAGCAGCCGACGCCCGACTAGGGCAGATACGCAGTATTTT
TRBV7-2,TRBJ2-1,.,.,CASSLGVLNEQFF,TGTGCCAGCAGCTTAGGGGTCCTCAATGAGCAGTTCTTC
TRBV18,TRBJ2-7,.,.,CASSPGQSYEQYF,TGTGCCAGCTCACCCGGACAGTCCTACGAGCAGTACTTC